A selection of T cell receptor beta chains follows, all from one sample in a study of blood T cell repertoires in COVID-19. Profiling relied on immunoSEQ multiplex PCR, and the TCRdb table lists in-frame clones only, not all of them. The table shows 40,000 to 60,000 clones, with more than 90% occurring only once. Source material: peripheral blood. The receptors were sampled from a human donor in a cohort sampled during active COVID-19. The CDR3 runs from the conserved cysteine through the conserved F or W.

J,V,CDR3
TRBJ1-2,TRBV6-5,CASTPGQGYGYTF
TRBJ2-1,TRBV5-1,CASSLGLAAYNEQFF
TRBJ2-5,TRBV6-9,CASSDSGQGVTQYF
TRBJ1-4,TRBV6-6,CASTDTGHLNEKLFF
TRBJ2-7,TRBV27,CASSFRRGIHEQYF
TRBJ1-4,TRBV19,CATRQATNEKLFF
TRBJ1-1,TRBV11-2,CASSATGTVNTEAFF
TRBJ2-5,TRBV5-5,CASSPGLGETQYF
TRBJ2-1,TRBV20-1,CSASRGLAGGSNEQFF
TRBJ2-7,TRBV11-1,CASSLAAGPGSYEQYF
TRBJ2-3,TRBV5-1,CASSLEGSGRVGDTQYF
TRBJ1-4,TRBV6-5,CASSPWTGENEKLFF
TRBJ1-4,TRBV5-1,CASSLVDTGPGKLFF
TRBJ2-1,TRBV7-9,CASSLPPAGGPANEQFF
TRBJ2-7,TRBV12-5,CASGLVRGTVSYEQYF
TRBJ1-5,TRBV2,CASSEALLGRGGQPQHF
TRBJ1-1,TRBV28,CASSLDRKNTEAFF
TRBJ1-6,TRBV6-5,CASSSRTGSNSPLHF
TRBJ1-2,TRBV9,CASSVASQDYGYTF
TRBJ1-1,TRBV7-9,CASSLQGAGTEAFF
TRBJ1-1,TRBV4-1,CASSQGVRLNTEAFF
TRBJ2-6,TRBV5-6,CASSVTRGRSGANVLTF
TRBJ2-7,TRBV19,CASSPTGKVYEQYF
TRBJ1-1,TRBV27,CASSLGRGTEAFF
TRBJ2-3,TRBV19,CASTTSGGSDTQYF
TRBJ2-7,TRBV18,CASSPLEGPYEQYF
TRBJ2-3,TRBV24-1,CATSDFAAYTDTQYF
TRBJ1-5,TRBV24-1,CATSDQGAGNQPQHF
TRBJ2-7,TRBV7-2,CASSLNRDYEQYF
TRBJ2-7,TRBV15,CATSREVRGAYEQYF
TRBJ1-2,TRBV6-2/TRBV6-3,CASSVTQGIGYTF
TRBJ2-2,TRBV10-3,CAISESPSGRARGVGELFF
TRBJ1-6,TRBV5-1,CASSTAIVRGNSPLHF
TRBJ2-7,TRBV30,CAWSGQGGFYEQYF
TRBJ2-3,TRBV3-1/TRBV3-2,CASSQERLTGGISTDTQYF
TRBJ2-3,TRBV24-1,CATSDPVSAADTQYF
TRBJ1-4,TRBV6-5,CASSYLGGTNEKLFF
TRBJ1-5,TRBV19,CASRMGGSSNQPQHF
TRBJ1-6,TRBV7-3,CASSLDSHQPLHF
TRBJ1-2,TRBV11-2,CASSLTGGRGYTF
TRBJ1-5,TRBV12-3/TRBV12-4,CASSKDRWAQHF
TRBJ1-1,TRBV19,CASSIPGLTMNTEAFF
TRBJ1-2,TRBV11-2,CASRQNDRGHGYTF
TRBJ2-7,TRBV2,CASRGTSGTYEQYF
TRBJ1-5,TRBV27,CASGRDSNQPQHF